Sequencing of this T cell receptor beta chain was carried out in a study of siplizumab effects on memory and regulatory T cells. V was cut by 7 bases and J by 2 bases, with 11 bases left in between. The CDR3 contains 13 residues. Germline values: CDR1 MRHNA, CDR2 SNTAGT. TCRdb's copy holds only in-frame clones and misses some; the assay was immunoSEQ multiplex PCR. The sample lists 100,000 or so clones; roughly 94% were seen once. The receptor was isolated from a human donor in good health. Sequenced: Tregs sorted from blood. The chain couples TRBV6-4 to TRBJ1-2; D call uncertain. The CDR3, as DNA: TGTGCCAGCATAGGACGGCAAAACTATGGCTACACCTTC. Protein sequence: CASIGRQNYGYTF.